These T cell receptor beta chains were read from a single sample in a study of siplizumab effects on memory and regulatory T cells. Data came from immunoSEQ multiplex PCR; TCRdb stores just in-frame clones and leaves some out. The sample yields 100,000 to 120,000 clones, about 92% seen once. The sample was CD4+ T cells sorted from blood. Source of these receptors: a human donor in good health. The CDR3 runs from the conserved cysteine through the conserved F or W. The D gene is left open where the match is weak.

v_gene	j_gene	d_gene	CDR3aa	CDR3nt
TRBV7-9	TRBJ2-5	-	CASSRVEETQYF	TGTGCCAGCAGCAGGGTCGAAGAGACCCAGTACTTC
TRBV19	TRBJ2-5	-	CATADRGHGETQYF	TGTGCCACAGCCGACCGGGGACACGGGGAGACCCAGTACTTC
TRBV2	TRBJ2-4	-	CASSSGLAKNIQYF	TGTGCCAGCAGCTCGGGACTAGCCAAAAACATTCAGTACTTC
TRBV5-1	TRBJ1-1	TRBD1	CASSVRQGNTEAFF	TGCGCCAGCAGCGTCAGACAGGGAAACACTGAAGCTTTCTTT
TRBV7-2	TRBJ1-1	-	CASSFPNTEAFF	TGTGCCAGCAGCTTTCCGAACACTGAAGCTTTCTTT
TRBV7-6	TRBJ2-1	-	CASSLGAGSYNEQFF	TGTGCCAGCAGCTTAGGGGCCGGTTCCTACAATGAGCAGTTCTTC
TRBV5-1	TRBJ2-3	TRBD2	CASSSGLAGTDTQYF	TGCGCCAGCAGCTCCGGACTAGCCGGCACAGATACGCAGTATTTT
TRBV7-9	TRBJ2-7	-	CASSLRAPGEQYF	TGTGCCAGCAGCCTCCGGGCCCCGGGCGAGCAGTACTTC
TRBV9	TRBJ1-5	-	CASSVGGVNQPQHF	TGTGCCAGCAGCGTAGGGGGTGTTAATCAGCCCCAGCATTTT
TRBV4-1	TRBJ2-2	TRBD2	CASSLRTSGGQNTGELFF	TGCGCCAGCAGCCTAAGGACTAGCGGGGGTCAGAACACCGGGGAGCTGTTTTTT
TRBV11-3	TRBJ2-1	TRBD2	CASSVLGQRGVSSYNEQFF	TGTGCCAGCAGCGTCCTCGGGCAGCGGGGGGTTAGCTCCTACAATGAGCAGTTCTTC
TRBV4-2	TRBJ1-1	-	CASSQDRGNTEAFF	TGTGCCAGCAGCCAAGATCGGGGGAACACTGAAGCTTTCTTT
TRBV15	TRBJ1-1	-	CATSRGGTDTEAFF	TGTGCCACCAGCAGAGGTGGCACTGACACTGAAGCTTTCTTT
TRBV7-9	TRBJ1-2	-	CASSLAGANGYTF	TGTGCCAGCAGCTTAGCAGGGGCGAATGGCTACACCTTC
TRBV19	TRBJ1-1	-	CASSIDADTEAFF	TGTGCCAGTAGTATAGACGCCGACACTGAAGCTTTCTTT
TRBV7-3	TRBJ2-1	-	CASSLYERSSYNEQFF	TGTGCCAGCAGCTTGTATGAGAGGAGCTCCTACAATGAGCAGTTCTTC
TRBV6-1	TRBJ2-7	-	CAATRDPTSYEQYF	TGTGCCGCGACGAGGGACCCTACCTCCTACGAGCAGTACTTC
TRBV5-1	TRBJ1-1	TRBD1	CASSPGQGGTEAFF	TGCGCCAGCAGCCCGGGACAGGGGGGCACTGAAGCTTTCTTT
TRBV5-1	TRBJ2-5	TRBD2	CASSLGGRDYSLETQYF	TGCGCCAGCAGCTTGGGGGGTAGGGACTACTCTCTGGAGACCCAGTACTTC
TRBV4-2	TRBJ2-5	TRBD2	CASSLLRGEETQYF	TGTGCCAGCAGCCTACTCCGGGGGGAGGAGACCCAGTACTTC
TRBV19	TRBJ2-3	-	CASSPRTGTDTQYF	TGTGCCAGTAGTCCACGGACAGGCACAGATACGCAGTATTTT
TRBV7-3	TRBJ1-5	-	CASSKFPQGISNQPQHF	TGTGCCAGCAGCAAATTCCCACAGGGTATCAGCAATCAGCCCCAGCATTTT
TRBV6-5	TRBJ1-3	-	CASSTSGYSGNTIYF	TGTGCCAGCAGTACCTCGGGGTACTCTGGAAACACCATATATTTT
TRBV11-2	TRBJ2-1	TRBD2	CASSFLGLAGEFF	TGTGCCAGCAGCTTTTTAGGACTAGCGGGTGAGTTCTTC